This T cell receptor (beta chain) was observed in a study of blood T cell repertoires in COVID-19. About the research overall: The United States, Italy and Spain provided the acute and convalescent COVID-19 samples.

V lost 1 base and J lost 7; bases outside the gene matches: 2. This CDR3 is built from 15 residues. The germline V gene encodes CDR1 SEHNR and CDR2 FQNEAQ (reference sequence). In the original analysis: For nucleated cells, counts were estimated from reference gene primer amplification. Generated by immunoSEQ multiplex PCR, the TCRdb table keeps only in-frame clones and is missing some. V and J calls plus clone size are reproduced from that table; the DNA served to infer D and trimming. Of 100,000 or so clones detected, just under 85% appear once; the ten largest clones hold approximately 12%. This receptor was obtained from a woman aged 70-85 years with active or convalescent COVID-19. The sequenced sample consisted of peripheral blood. The chain carries TRBV7-9 and TRBJ1-6; 9 positions agree with TRBD1. CDR3 region: CASSLDDRGNSPLHF. The CDR3 DNA is TGTGCCAGCAGCTTAGATGACAGGGGGAATTCACCCCTCCACTTT.